The 21 T cell receptor beta chains below were found in one sample sequenced in a study of CD4 T cells in relation to SARS-CoV-2 and coronaviruses. Their target antigens are unknown. Assay: immunoSEQ multiplex PCR; the TCRdb copy retains only in-frame clones and omits some. The sample lists roughly 30,000 clones; 60% to 85% were seen once. Unexposed donor CD4+ T cells date from 2011-2018, before the COVID-19 pandemic. The cells were cultured for 9 to 11 days before CD4+ T cells were isolated. Sequenced material: CD4+ T cells from PBMCs, cultured in vitro. Every receptor here comes from a human donor in good health.

This clone appeared a single time. The genes are TRBV10-1 and TRBJ2-7; 7 bases map to TRBD2. CDR1 and CDR2 (germline): WNHNN, SYGVQD (reference sequence). The CDR3 has 13 residues. V dropped 8 bases and J dropped 0; count of bases not matched to a gene: 4. CDR3 nucleotide sequence: TGCGCCAGCTCCCGGACTAGCTCCTACGAGCAGTACTTC. Protein: CASSRTSSYEQYF.

The table lists this clone with a count of one. DNA of the CDR3: TGTGCCAGCAGCCAAGTTAGTCAGCCGAATCTCAACTATGGCTACACCTTC. Its protein product is CASSQVSQPNLNYGYTF. The J gene is TRBJ1-2, the V gene TRBV3-1 (or the pseudogene TRBV3-2), with D unclear. V was shortened by 1 base and J by 2 bases, with 17 bases between the two germline ends. This CDR3 spans 17 amino acids. Germline loops: CDR1 LGHDT, CDR2 YNNKEL (reference sequence).

The V and J genes are TRBV10-2 and TRBJ2-3; 10 nucleotides line up with TRBD2. CDR1 is WSHSY, CDR2 SAAADI, per germline. V was pared by 4 bases and J by 5 bases, with 3 bases of the junction left unmatched. The CDR3 contains 14 residues. Here the CDR3 reads CASSASGGGDTQYF. The CDR3 region has the DNA TGCGCCAGCAGTGCTAGCGGGGGTGGAGATACGCAGTATTTT.

The chain recombines TRBV5-1 with TRBJ1-2, with TRBD1 as a possible D gene (6 bases). CDR1 is SGHRS and CDR2 is YFSETQ in the germline V gene. There are 14 residues in the CDR3. Trimming left V 3 bases short and J 3 bases short, with 12 bases between. The DNA for the CDR3 is TGCGCCAGCAGCTCACAGGGTGGGGACTATGGCTACACCTTC. Translation: CASSSQGGDYGYTF. The complete variable domain, with remaining parts taken from reference TRBV5-1 and TRBJ1-2, reads KAGVTQTPRYLIKTRGQQVTLSCSPISGHRSVSWYQQTPGQGLQFLFEYFSETQRNKGNFPGRFSGRQFSNSRSEMNVSTLELGDSALYLCASSSQGGDYGYTFGSGTRLTVV.

The rearrangement links TRBV2 to TRBJ1-5; no reliable D call. Trimming shortened V by 6 bases and J by 0 bases, and 15 bases separated the two germline ends. This CDR3 spans 16 amino acids. Germline V gene sequence: CDR1 SNHLY, CDR2 FYNNEI. The CDR3 bases are TGTGCCAGCAGGCAGAAAGGGCAGTATAGCAATCAGCCCCAGCATTTT. Translating gives CASRQKGQYSNQPQHF.

The chain recombines TRBV15 with TRBJ1-6; D remains ambiguous. The CDR3 spans 13 residues. In germline, CDR1 is LNHNV, CDR2 YYDKDF (reference sequence). Trimming pared 1 base from V and 11 bases from J, leaving 9 bases between. The CDR3, as DNA: TGTGCCACCAGCAGAGGGCAGTTTCCACCCCTCCACTTT. Translating it yields CATSRGQFPPLHF.

The chain employs TRBV10-3 and TRBJ1-2; TRBD1 matches at 9 bases. CDR1 and CDR2 (germline): ENHRY, SYGVKD. The CDR3 runs 14 residues. The V gene end was trimmed by 8 bases and the J gene end by 4 bases; junction bases not matched to a gene: 8. In DNA form, the CDR3 reads TGTGCCATCTCCCCGGGACAGGGAACCTATGGCTACACCTTC. Amino acids: CAISPGQGTYGYTF.

The V call is TRBV7-9, the J call TRBJ1-1; D call uncertain. CDR3 size: 11 residues. The V end was cut by 2 bases, the J end by 6 bases, with 4 bases between. Looked up from germline, CDR1 is SEHNR and CDR2 is FQNEAQ (reference sequence). The CDR3 DNA reads as TGTGCCAGCAGCTTATGGGCTGAAGCTTTCTTT. It translates to CASSLWAEAFF.

The rearrangement links TRBV6-5 to TRBJ1-2; D may be TRBD1 (5 bases). There are 15 residues in the CDR3. Trimming left V 8 bases short and J 3 bases short, with 19 bases between. CDR1 is MNHEY, CDR2 SVGAGI, per germline. The CDR3 nucleotides read TGTGCCAGCGGGGGGAGGAGCCTGAGCGACTATGGCTACACCTTC. This translates into CASGGRSLSDYGYTF.

The V gene is TRBV19, the J gene TRBJ2-3; TRBD2 agrees at 13 bases. This CDR3 has 17 residues. Germline CDR1 reads LNHDA; CDR2 reads SQIVND (reference sequence). With V trimmed by 9 bases and J by 0 bases, 9 bases remained unmatched. CDR3 DNA sequence: TGTGCCAGCACAACTAGCGGGGGGGCCTATAGCACAGATACGCAGTATTTT. Protein product: CASTTSGGAYSTDTQYF.

The rearrangement joins TRBV2 to TRBJ2-1; TRBD1 is a possible D gene (5 bases). V shed 6 bases and J shed 2 bases, with 14 bases lying between them. CDR3 length: 15 residues. The germline V gene encodes CDR1 SNHLY and CDR2 FYNNEI. CDR3 amino acids: CASRDTFGAYNEQFF. The CDR3 DNA is TGTGCCAGCAGGGACACTTTTGGGGCCTACAATGAGCAGTTCTTC.

The chain carries TRBV2 and TRBJ2-7; 7 nucleotides align to TRBD1. CDR1 is SNHLY and CDR2 is FYNNEI in the germline V gene. After removal of 6 bases from V and 4 bases from J, the junction contained 12 bases not matched to a gene. The CDR3 has 15 residues. CDR3 bases: TGTGCCAGCAGCATTTCCGGGACAGCTATTTACGAGCAGTACTTC. Amino acid sequence: CASSISGTAIYEQYF.

V and J are TRBV7-8 and TRBJ2-7; D possibly uses TRBD1 or TRBD2 (5 bases each). The CDR3 sequence is 16 residues long. V was clipped by 7 bases and J by 4 bases, with 23 bases between them. Germline CDR1 reads SGHVS; CDR2 reads FQNEAQ. The CDR3 region is CASTTNLGPSGYEQYF. In DNA, the CDR3 is TGTGCCAGCACCACCAACCTGGGACCCTCGGGATACGAGCAGTACTTC.

The chain couples TRBV19 to TRBJ2-3; possible D gene TRBD1, 7 bases. The CDR3 runs 15 residues. V lost 2 bases and J 3 bases, leaving 12 bases between the germline ends. Germline V CDR1 and CDR2: LNHDA, SQIVND (reference sequence). The CDR3 DNA follows: TGTGCCAGTAGTATAAGCCAGGGGGGTACAGATACGCAGTATTTT. Amino acids: CASSISQGGTDTQYF.

This clone has only one observation. The chain is built from TRBV9 and TRBJ2-5, with a weak D call TRBD2 (5 bases). In germline, CDR1 is SGDLS, CDR2 YYNGEE. Trimming shortened V by 0 bases and J by 1 base, and 10 bases separated the two germline ends. CDR3 length: 15 residues. DNA of the CDR3: TGTGCCAGCAGCGTAGCTAGCAGCGGCCAAGAGACCCAGTACTTC. It translates to CASSVASSGQETQYF.

V gene TRBV13 combines with J gene TRBJ2-2, with 7 positions matching TRBD1. J gave up 4 bases and V 4 bases, and 9 bases lay outside the gene matches. The length of the CDR3 is 16 residues. Germline V gene sequence: CDR1 PRHDT, CDR2 FYEKMQ (reference sequence). The CDR3 sequence: CASSSRGWGGTGELFF. The CDR3 coding sequence is TGTGCCAGCAGCTCCAGGGGGTGGGGTGGCACCGGGGAGCTGTTTTTT.

Written as DNA, the CDR3 is TGTGCAAGTCGCTTAGCGGGGCCACTGTCTCAAGAGACCCAGTACTTC. Translated, it gives CASRLAGPLSQETQYF. The gene calls are TRBV12-2 and TRBJ2-5; the table names TRBD1, a call not compared with the DNA. TRBV12-2 is a listed pseudogene. The CDR3 extends over 16 amino acids.

The rearrangement uses TRBV7-2 and TRBJ1-1, with D possibly matching TRBD1 (6 bases). The CDR3 has 15 amino acids. The germline gives CDR1 SGHTA, CDR2 FQGNSA. V shed 4 bases and J shed 0 bases, with 12 bases lying between them. The CDR3 loop reads CASSSLGGLNTEAFF. The CDR3 DNA sequence: TGTGCCAGCAGCTCCCTAGGGGGGTTGAACACTGAAGCTTTCTTT. Drawing the rest from reference TRBV7-2 and TRBJ1-1, the complete variable domain is GAGVSQSPSNKVTEKGKDVELRCDPISGHTALYWYRQSLGQGLEFLIYFQGNSAPDKSGLPSDRFSAERTGGSVSTLTIQRTQQEDSAVYLCASSSLGGLNTEAFFGQGTRLTVV.

The chain links TRBV7-9 to TRBJ2-2; either TRBD1 or TRBD2 may fit D (5 bases each). The germline CDR1 and CDR2 sequences are SEHNR and FQNEAQ (reference sequence). CDR3 length equals 17 residues. Trimming left V 8 bases short and J 9 bases short, with 28 bases between. CDR3 DNA sequence: TGTGCCAGCTTCCCGGGGCAGGACGGAGAGTTTGCACGGGAGCTGTTTTTT. Encoded protein: CASFPGQDGEFARELFF.

V gene TRBV20-1 combines with J gene TRBJ1-2; possible D gene TRBD1, 5 bases. Germline CDR1 is DFQATT and CDR2 is SNEGSKA (reference sequence). V lost 3 bases, J lost 7 bases, and 18 bases lay in between. The CDR3 loop spans 14 amino acids. CDR3 sequence reads: CSASREGGVSGYTF. Here the CDR3 DNA reads TGCAGTGCTAGTCGTGAAGGAGGGGTGAGTGGCTACACCTTC.

The chain has TRBV9 and TRBJ2-5; TRBD2 might be the D (6 bases). The CDR3 has 14 amino acids. Trimming took off 0 bases at V and 5 bases at J, with 11 bases between the two ends. Germline V gene sequence: CDR1 SGDLS, CDR2 YYNGEE. CDR3 in amino acids: CASSVAAGRETQYF. The CDR3 nucleotides are TGTGCCAGCAGCGTAGCGGCGGGGCGGGAGACCCAGTACTTC.